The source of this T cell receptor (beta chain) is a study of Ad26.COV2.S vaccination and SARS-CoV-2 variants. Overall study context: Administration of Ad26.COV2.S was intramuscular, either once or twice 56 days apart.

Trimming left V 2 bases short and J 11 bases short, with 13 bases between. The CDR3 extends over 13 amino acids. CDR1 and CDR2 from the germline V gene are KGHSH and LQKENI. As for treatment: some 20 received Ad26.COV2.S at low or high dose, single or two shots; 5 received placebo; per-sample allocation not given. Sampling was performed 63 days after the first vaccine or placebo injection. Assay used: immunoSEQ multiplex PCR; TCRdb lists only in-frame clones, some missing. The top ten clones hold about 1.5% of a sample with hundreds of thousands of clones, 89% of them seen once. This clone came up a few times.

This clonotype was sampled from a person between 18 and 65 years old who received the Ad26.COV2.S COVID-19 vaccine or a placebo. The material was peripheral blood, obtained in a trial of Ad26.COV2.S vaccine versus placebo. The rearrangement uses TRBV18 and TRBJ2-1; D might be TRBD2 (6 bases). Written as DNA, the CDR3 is TGTGCCAGCTCACCAGAGGAGGGAAGGAAGCAGTTCTTC. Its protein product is CASSPEEGRKQFF.